This T cell receptor beta chain is drawn from a study of cytomegalovirus exposure and HLA in healthy donors. Background on the study: Of several hundred genotyped donors, about 81% clustered with self-reported Caucasian donors. Notes on the study in general: Reports state that TCR beta sequences accurately predicted most subjects' HLA-A and HLA-B alleles. Diagnosis of cytomegalovirus status made by the classifier reportedly showed high specificity and sensitivity. Later analysis found that TCR beta chains associated with HLA were more clonally expanded than other, equally common chains.

PCR primers comprised 60 Vbeta and 13 Jbeta primers. This table comes from immunoSEQ multiplex PCR, and its TCRdb copy is limited to in-frame clones, with some not included. The sample has over 100,000 clones, about three fifths seen once. This clone came up once. Its matching antigen is unknown. CDR3 length equals 13 residues. V was pared by 3 bases and J by 6 bases, with 10 bases between. In germline, CDR1 is LNHNV, CDR2 YYDKDF (reference sequence). The clonotype originates from a human donor in good health. Sequencing was performed on PBMCs. This chain connects TRBV15 to TRBJ2-3; a possible D gene is TRBD2 (5 bases). The chain's CDR3 is CATSSPPGDTQYF. Written as DNA, the CDR3 is TGTGCCACCAGCAGCCCCCCGGGGGATACGCAGTATTTT.